This T cell receptor beta chain comes out of a study of Tregs in tolerant kidney transplant recipients (dated by TCRdb to between 2018 and 2021). Notes on the research overall: The study used TCRbeta sequencing to identify donor-specific regulatory T cells before combined kidney and bone marrow transplantation, then tracked those cells after transplant. The investigation overall reported the following: The study was limited by small patient numbers, and the findings need validation in larger populations and under other immunosuppression protocols. Biological reproducibility was not examined directly, but technical replication error appeared to be minimal. Because the PCR primers were changed over time for some patients, nucleotide-level comparison could not be performed across the samples from those patients. Expanding Tregs with activated donor B cells appeared to identify the most biologically relevant and donor-specific TCRbeta repertoire. In tolerant patients, the expansion of donor-specific Tregs was greater than global Treg expansion, suggesting that the expansion was antigen-driven rather than nonspecific.

As for this clone: The antigen it recognizes is unknown. No quality values exist for individual bases; no much larger clone is one base distant.

For TCRbeta CDR3 sequencing, genomic DNA was extracted from sorted cells using the QIAGEN DNeasy Blood and Tissue Kit. High-throughput TCRbeta CDR3 sequencing, which included PCR amplification with bias correction and internal controls, was done commercially through immunoSEQ. The original methods were these. Unique productive TCRbeta sequences were defined by CDR3 nucleotide sequence where primers matched, and otherwise by CDR3 amino acid sequence together with Vbeta and Jbeta genes. To correct for sorting error, sequences found in more than one sorted population at a frequency ratio of 2:1 or less were discarded, and the remaining shared sequences were assigned to the population with the higher frequency. Sequences were defined as donor-reactive when expanded at least 5-fold in CFSE-low cells versus unstimulated cells and present at a frequency of at least 0.01% in CFSE-low cells. Jensen-Shannon divergence, calculated on the top 100 TCRbeta sequences ranked by frequency, was used to quantify repertoire divergence. For samples with multiple sequencing runs, sorting error was corrected separately for each run before the runs were pooled. TCRdb limited this immuneACCESS table to in-frame rearrangements with V and J called. A share of clones is missing; checked studies link under half to unresolved V genes, and the rest is unexplained. D and trimming come from the DNA, and the V and J calls and clone size come from that table. The table for this sample lists about 90,000 clones; over 85% of them were counted only once. Together, the top ten hold around 1.6% of the sample.

V ends up 7 bases short and J 0 bases short, with an unmatched junction base count of 9. Inclusive of the bounding cysteine and phenylalanine, the CDR3 is 15 residues long. The entry retains the CDR3 DNA only, 45 bases that are in frame from base 1. CDR1 is given as MDHEN and CDR2 as SYDVKM, both from the germline V gene. Transplants used related donors with nonmyeloablative bone marrow transplantation; mixed chimerism was transient in the human trials. Unstimulated Tregs (CD4+CD25+CD127-), CD4+ non-Tregs (CD4+CD25-), CD4 and CD8 cells were FACS-sorted from thawed PBMCs. The patients were a few recipients of combined kidney and bone marrow transplants from the ITN036ST trial, and samples were available only from these trial subjects. Healthy control blood was separated into PBMCs by Ficoll density gradient and cryopreserved, and patient PBMCs were collected both before and after transplant.

Here the chain combines TRBV28 and TRBJ2-7, and 7 bases in between align with TRBD2. The sequence came from a human patient who received a combined kidney and bone marrow transplant. Following a transplant, some T lymphocytes may have been derived from the graft donor. Sequences were derived from CD4+ T cells from blood (PBMCs), sampled 12 months after the transplant. Here the CDR3 is given as CASKEVASGSYEQYF. The sequence in DNA is TGTGCCAGCAAAGAGGTGGCTAGCGGCTCCTACGAGCAGTACTTC. This CDR3, with the reference TRBV28 and TRBJ2-7 proteins standing in past its ends, gives the full variable domain DVKVTQSSRYLVKRTGEKVFLECVQDMDHENMFWYRQDPGLGLRLIYFSYDVKMKEKGDIPEGYSVSREKKERFSLILESASTNQTSMYLCASKEVASGSYEQYFGPGTRLTVT.